Each of the 26 T cell receptor beta chains below was sequenced from the same sample in a study of T cells after yellow fever vaccination. One entry per CDR3 protein, called by TCRdb with MiXCR from the 5' RACE reads. The sample yields approximately 260,000 distinct CDR3 sequences, about an eighth seen once. Sequencing was performed on CD4+ T cells sorted from PBMCs, taken 45 days after the yellow fever booster vaccination. Receptor source: a young man who received the YFV17D yellow fever vaccine.

This chain links TRBV6-2 or TRBV6-3 with TRBJ2-7; 10 positions agree with TRBD1. V was pared by 5 bases and J by 2 bases, with 9 bases of the junction left unmatched. The germline gives CDR1 MNHEY, CDR2 SVGEGT. CDR3 length: 16 amino acids. The CDR3 spells CASSRLGTGDPYEQYF. The CDR3, as DNA: TGTGCCAGCAGTCGCTTAGGGACAGGGGACCCCTACGAGCAGTACTTC.

In this sample, this clonotype turned up a few times. The chain carries TRBV5-1 and TRBJ2-3; TRBD1 might be the D (5 bases). Germline V gene sequence: CDR1 SGHRS, CDR2 YFSETQ. With 2 bases removed from V and 6 bases from J, the gap between germline ends came to 10 bases. The CDR3 is 13 amino acids. The CDR3 reads CASSFDSGDTQYF. CDR3 nucleotide sequence: TGCGCCAGCAGCTTCGACAGTGGGGATACGCAGTATTTT.

The rearrangement joins TRBV9 to TRBJ2-1; TRBD1 matches at 11 bases. The trim removed 3 bases at V and 7 bases at J, leaving 6 bases unmatched. This CDR3 comprises 15 residues. Germline values: CDR1 SGDLS, CDR2 YYNGEE. CDR3 coding DNA: TGTGCCAGCAGCGCCGGACAGGGGGCTTGGAATGAGCAGTTCTTC. It translates to CASSAGQGAWNEQFF.

This clonotype has a count of ten or more. This CDR3 reads CASSLDGMNTEAFF. The CDR3 nucleotides read TGCGCCAGCAGCTTGGACGGTATGAACACTGAAGCTTTCTTT. V usage is TRBV5-1 and J usage is TRBJ1-1; D is undetermined. The germline gives CDR1 SGHRS, CDR2 YFSETQ. This CDR3 is built from 14 residues. V gave up 0 bases and J gave up 0 bases, with 6 bases separating them.

The chain carries TRBV4-3 and TRBJ1-5; 8 bases fit TRBD1. The CDR3 runs 15 residues. V trimming: 4 bases; J trimming: 4 bases; junction bases outside the gene matches: 6. Germline CDR1 and CDR2: LGHNA and YSLEER. The CDR3 loop reads CASSPGTGQNQPQHF. DNA of the CDR3: TGCGCCAGCAGCCCCGGGACAGGACAAAATCAGCCCCAGCATTTT.

This clonotype was observed a handful of times. The chain uses TRBV18 and TRBJ2-2; D not certain. Germline assignment: CDR1 KGHSH and CDR2 LQKENI. The CDR3 has 15 amino acids. The ends were cut back, 2 bases at V and 3 bases at J, with 10 bases in the middle. CDR3 protein: CASSPNGGHTGELFF. CDR3 coding DNA: TGTGCCAGCTCACCAAATGGCGGACACACCGGGGAGCTGTTTTTT.

There are a few counts of this clonotype. The genes are TRBV4-1 and TRBJ2-1, with 9 bases that match TRBD2. Germline-derived CDR1 and CDR2 are MGHRA and YSYEKL. This CDR3 contains 15 residues. V was pared by 2 bases and J by 10 bases, with 9 bases of the junction left unmatched. CDR3 sequence (DNA): TGCGCCAGCAGCCAACCGCTAGCGGGACAAAAAGAGCAGTTCTTC. Protein: CASSQPLAGQKEQFF.

This clonotype was found a few times. The chain employs TRBV20-1 and TRBJ2-1; no firm D call. The CDR3 sequence is 16 residues long. The V gene's germline CDR1 is DFQATT and CDR2 SNEGSKA (reference sequence). V dropped 3 bases and J dropped 0 bases, with 15 bases sitting between them. DNA of the CDR3: TGCAGTGCTAGGACCTCAGACGCCAGCTCCTACAATGAGCAGTTCTTC. Its translation: CSARTSDASSYNEQFF.

This clonotype was recorded a few times. The rearrangement joins TRBV7-3 to TRBJ2-1, with TRBD2 matching 12 bases. The CDR3 runs 16 residues. J lost 8 bases, V lost 5 bases, and 10 bases had no gene match. CDR1 SGHTA and CDR2 FQGTGA come from the germline V gene. CDR3 in DNA: TGTGCCAGCAGCACGACTAGCGGGAGTTTTAAGGATGAGCAGTTCTTC. It translates to CASSTTSGSFKDEQFF.

This clonotype was seen a few times. The chain joins TRBV12-3 or TRBV12-4 to TRBJ2-5; D possibly corresponds to TRBD1 (6 bases). The ends were cut back, 5 bases at V and 2 bases at J, with 12 bases in the middle. The CDR3 has 14 residues. The CDR3 sequence is CASSVHRDQETQYF. For the CDR3, the DNA is TGTGCCAGCAGTGTCCACAGGGATCAAGAGACCCAGTACTTC.

This clonotype was counted a few times. This chain joins TRBV29-1 and TRBJ2-5; maybe TRBD2 (6 bases). The CDR3 spans 12 residues. Germline CDR1 SQVTM, CDR2 ANQGSEA. CDR3 sequence (DNA): TGCGCCGGGACTCCTGGGACGGAGACCCAGTACTTC. It translates to CAGTPGTETQYF.

This clonotype turned up a few times. This sequence joins TRBV5-5 and TRBJ2-1; 8 bases align to TRBD1. The germline V gene has CDR1 SGHKS and CDR2 YYEKEE (reference sequence). V lost 1 base, J lost 8 bases, and 11 bases stayed unmatched. The CDR3 has 16 residues. CDR3 DNA: TGTGCCAGCAGCTTGACGGTCCGGGACAGGATCTATGAGCAGTTCTTC. Residues: CASSLTVRDRIYEQFF.

V gene TRBV4-2 combines with J gene TRBJ2-2; TRBD2 matches 7 bases. This CDR3 contains 15 residues. J lost 4 bases, V lost 4 bases, and 6 bases had no gene match. CDR1 and CDR2 from the germline V gene are LGHNA and YNFKEQ. The CDR3 region is CASSLSGEVTGELFF. The DNA for the CDR3 is TGTGCCAGCAGCCTGAGCGGGGAGGTCACCGGGGAGCTGTTTTTT.

This clonotype was picked up a small number of times. This chain uses TRBV9 with TRBJ2-1; TRBD2 agrees at 10 bases. The V and J ends lost 0 bases and 10 bases, in that order; junction bases with no gene match: 10. Germline assignment: CDR1 SGDLS and CDR2 YYNGEE. The length of the CDR3 is 16 residues. The CDR3 coding sequence is TGTGCCAGCAGCGTAGGTGATAGCGGGAGGCACAGGGAGCAGTTCTTC. As protein: CASSVGDSGRHREQFF.

This clonotype was observed at least ten times. The chain links TRBV5-6 to TRBJ2-1; D remains unclear. V shed 0 bases and J shed 9 bases, with 7 bases lying between them. The CDR3 contains 12 residues. Germline V gene data show CDR1 as SGHDT and CDR2 as YYEEEE. CDR3 DNA: TGTGCCAGCAGCTTGGGGTTAGGTGAGCAGTTCTTC. This codes for CASSLGLGEQFF.

This clonotype was counted many times. V usage is TRBV6-2 or TRBV6-3 and J usage is TRBJ2-1; 9 bases are a match to TRBD2. This CDR3 has 18 residues. In germline, CDR1 is MNHEY, CDR2 SVGEGT. Trimming removed 6 bases from V and 6 bases from J; junction bases left unmatched: 18. In nucleotides, the CDR3 is TGTGCCAGCAGCCCCGATCGGTGGCGGGAGGGCCGAATCAATGAGCAGTTCTTC. It is translated as CASSPDRWREGRINEQFF.

This clonotype occurred a few times. The chain joins TRBV12-3 or TRBV12-4 to TRBJ2-1, with TRBD2 identical over 12 bases. Losses at the gene ends were 5 bases for V and 6 bases for J; bases not matched to a gene: 8. This CDR3 is 16 amino acids long. CDR3 sequence: CASSLPGLAGPNEQFF. The CDR3 coding sequence is TGTGCCAGCAGTCTTCCCGGACTAGCGGGACCCAATGAGCAGTTCTTC.

This clonotype appeared a few times. This chain joins TRBV11-2 and TRBJ1-5; the D gene is possibly TRBD1 (6 bases). In germline, CDR1 is SGHAT, CDR2 FQNNGV. V shed 6 bases and J shed 4 bases, with 13 bases lying between them. CDR3 length: 14 residues. The CDR3 DNA reads TGTGCCAGCAGGCGCCACAGGGCAAATCAGCCCCAGCATTTT. Its translation is CASRRHRANQPQHF.

This clonotype was counted between two and nine times. The chain employs TRBV28 and TRBJ2-7, with a possible D match to TRBD2 (7 bases). Germline V gene data show CDR1 as MDHEN and CDR2 as SYDVKM. V lost 1 base and J lost 4, with 14 bases in between. The CDR3 is 15 amino acids. CDR3 coding DNA: TGTGCCAGCAGTTTATCGGGGGGCTGGGGTTACGAGCAGTACTTC. Amino acids: CASSLSGGWGYEQYF.

This clonotype was seen a few times. The gene calls are TRBV28 and TRBJ2-3; 12 bases are a match to TRBD2. Germline V gene sequence: CDR1 MDHEN, CDR2 SYDVKM. The CDR3 loop spans 14 amino acids. Unmatched junction bases numbered 3, after V lost 11 bases and J lost 0 bases. CDR3 DNA sequence: TGTGCCGGCGGACTAGCGGGAAGCACAGATACGCAGTATTTT. Translated: CAGGLAGSTDTQYF.

This clonotype occurred a few times. The chain recombines TRBV5-1 with TRBJ2-5; D not resolved. From germline, CDR1 is SGHRS and CDR2 YFSETQ. The CDR3 sequence is 14 residues long. Between the trimmed V and J ends, which lost 3 bases and 5 bases, there was a span of 14 bases. The CDR3 DNA reads TGCGCCAGCAGCTCCCCTCAGGAAGGGGAGACCCAGTACTTC. Translating it yields CASSSPQEGETQYF.

The sample holds a few counts of this clonotype. The rearrangement uses TRBV20-1 and TRBJ2-3; D unresolved. Germline values: CDR1 DFQATT, CDR2 SNEGSKA (reference sequence). The V and J ends lost 4 bases and 2 bases respectively, with 7 bases between them. CDR3 length: 12 residues. CDR3: CSAIPATDTQYF. In DNA, the CDR3 is TGCAGTGCTATTCCGGCCACAGATACGCAGTATTTT.

The rearrangement uses TRBV20-1 and TRBJ2-7; 9 bases align to TRBD1. Germline CDR1 is DFQATT and CDR2 is SNEGSKA (reference sequence). The CDR3 spans 16 residues. V gave up 6 bases and J gave up 0 bases; unmatched junction bases: 12. The CDR3 reads CSAEDRGRATSYEQYF. In nucleotides, the CDR3 is TGCAGTGCCGAGGACAGGGGCAGGGCCACCTCCTACGAGCAGTACTTC.

In this sample, this clonotype turned up a few times. J is TRBJ2-5 and V is TRBV19; TRBD2 agrees at 13 bases. The germline V gene encodes CDR1 LNHDA and CDR2 SQIVND (reference sequence). V lost 8 bases to trimming and J lost 5 bases; unmatched junction nucleotides: 5. CDR3 size: 14 residues. The CDR3 spells CASRTSGSRETQYF. The CDR3 DNA sequence: TGTGCCAGTCGGACTAGCGGGAGCCGTGAGACCCAGTACTTC.

This chain connects TRBV28 to TRBJ2-3; 12 bases map to TRBD1. This CDR3 comprises 16 residues. J gave up 0 bases and V 5 bases, and 3 bases lay outside the gene matches. Germline V lookup: CDR1 MDHEN, CDR2 SYDVKM. CDR3 coding DNA: TGTGCCAGCAGTAGGGACAGGGGGCCAAGCACAGATACGCAGTATTTT. Translation gives CASSRDRGPSTDTQYF.

This clonotype was observed a few times. The chain carries TRBV18 and TRBJ2-2; possible D gene TRBD1, 6 bases. Trimming stripped 4 bases from V and 0 bases from J, with 12 bases between. CDR3 length equals 16 residues. The germline CDR1 and CDR2 sequences are KGHSH and LQKENI. The CDR3, as DNA: TGTGCCAGCTCACACCGGGACACACCGAACACCGGGGAGCTGTTTTTT. Its translation: CASSHRDTPNTGELFF.